This TCR beta chain was sequenced during a study of shared clonotypes between healthy human individuals. Across the whole study: Each donor contributed plates that comprised three CD4 naive, three CD4 memory, two CD8 naive and one CD8 memory.

TCRdb's copy holds only in-frame clones and misses some; the assay was immunoSEQ multiplex PCR. The table records roughly 1,500,000 clones, approximately 98.5% of them present only once. Overall study results and limits: Clonotypes not shared had lower generation probabilities than those common to all four donors.

This clone was seen only once. Antigen unknown. The CDR3 has 18 residues. Germline lookup yields CDR1 SGHRS and CDR2 YFSETQ. V gave up 4 bases and J gave up 1 base; unmatched junction bases: 12. The TCR was taken from a man under 40 in good health. Input material: naive CD4+ T cells sorted from blood. Subset meaning: CD45RA+ positively selected. The chain combines TRBV5-1 with TRBJ2-7; 12 nucleotides agree with TRBD2. As DNA, the CDR3 is TGCGCCAGCAGCGCTAGCGGGAGGGGTCCGGGGGTTTCCTACGAGCAGTACTTC. Amino acid sequence: CASSASGRGPGVSYEQYF.